Given below is one T cell receptor beta chain in context. The antigen is unknown. Antigen-specific CD4+ T cells were expanded (with viral peptide pools) by the ViraFEST assay ahead of sequencing. CD4+ T cells were isolated after 10 days of culture. The cohort was immunized with two doses of either the BNT162b2 or mRNA-1273 vaccine. The data originate from a study of vaccination effects on CD4 cells after COVID-19. For the study at large: Post-vaccine specimens arrived a median 72 days past the second dose.

Method: immunoSEQ multiplex PCR; TCRdb's copy keeps in-frame clones and lacks some. The sample lists 10,000 to 15,000 clones, approximately 71% occurring once. Germline lookup yields CDR1 GTSNPN and CDR2 SVGIG (reference sequence). With 0 bases removed from V and 10 bases from J, the gap between germline ends came to 18 bases. The CDR3 consists of 15 residues. The study, taken as a whole, reports: Researchers report that only 1 of 255 vaccine-induced clones in healthy vaccinees cross-reacted with common cold coronaviruses.

The sample consisted of CD4+ T cells from PBMCs cultured with SARS-CoV-2 spike peptides, taken after COVID-19 vaccination. The clonotype originates from a human donor who received a COVID-19 vaccine. This chain links TRBV30 with TRBJ1-4, with D possibly being TRBD1 (5 bases). CDR3 in DNA: TGTGCCTGGAGTGTAACAGGCCAAGTCAGAGGAAAACTGTTTTTT. It codes for CAWSVTGQVRGKLFF.